This record covers a single T cell receptor (beta chain). Alongside a J-beta primer mix, a sample-barcoded 5' primer served in a second PCR lasting about 7 to 11 cycles. All cDNA molecules were each tagged by a template-switch adaptor with 12 random nucleotides. A minimum of 3 million CDR3-containing paired-end reads was obtained for each sample. TCRdb reprocessed the 5' RACE reads via MiXCR and lists one record per CDR3 protein. Of about 640,000 distinct CDR3 sequences listed, about 54% were seen once; the top ten hold 30% to 45%. The entry originates in a study of blood T cells in healthy people across ages. From germline, CDR1 is KGHSH and CDR2 LQKENI. Trimming took 1 base from V and 2 from J, leaving 20 bases between them. This CDR3 contains 18 residues.

The receptor was derived from a man between 60 and 75 years old in good health. Sequencing input: blood. V and J are TRBV18 and TRBJ2-5, with D possibly TRBD1 on 6 matching bases. The CDR3 region is CASSPQDSRFLGQETQYF. The CDR3 DNA follows: TGTGCCAGCTCACCACAGGACAGCCGTTTCCTAGGTCAAGAGACCCAGTACTTC.